The TCR beta chain under discussion was sequenced for a study of cytomegalovirus exposure and HLA in healthy donors. Whole-study findings and limits: The majority of TCR sequences were rare, yet some public TCRs appeared in many donors.

Details on this clone: Its antigen is as yet unknown.

Losses at the gene ends were 4 bases for V and 4 bases for J; bases not matched to a gene: 8. This CDR3 region has 15 residues. Germline V gives CDR1 LNHDA, CDR2 SQIVND (reference sequence). PCR primers comprised 60 Vbeta and 13 Jbeta primers. The assay was immunoSEQ multiplex PCR, and TCRdb's table has in-frame clones only and misses some. The sample shows 200,000 to 250,000 clones, less than 85% of them seen only once. Source material: PBMCs. The TCR was taken from a man aged 18 to 30 in good health and CMV-seronegative. The chain recombines TRBV19 with TRBJ2-5; 8 nucleotides match TRBD2. CDR3 in DNA: TGTGCCAGTAGTACCGGGGGGGCAGCTCGAGAGACCCAGTACTTC. Encoded protein: CASSTGGAARETQYF.